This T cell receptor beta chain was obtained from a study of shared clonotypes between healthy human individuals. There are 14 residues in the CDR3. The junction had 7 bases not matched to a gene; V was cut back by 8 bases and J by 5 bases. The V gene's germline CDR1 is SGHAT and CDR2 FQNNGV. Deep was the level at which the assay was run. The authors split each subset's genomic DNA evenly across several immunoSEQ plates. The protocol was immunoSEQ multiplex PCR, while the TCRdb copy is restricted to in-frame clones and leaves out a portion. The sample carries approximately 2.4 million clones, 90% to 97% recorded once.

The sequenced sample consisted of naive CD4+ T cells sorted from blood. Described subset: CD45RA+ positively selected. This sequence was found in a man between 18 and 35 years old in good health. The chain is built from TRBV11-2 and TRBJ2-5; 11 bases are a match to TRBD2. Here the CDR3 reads CASQPGLAGETQYF. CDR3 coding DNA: TGTGCCAGCCAGCCCGGACTAGCGGGCGAGACCCAGTACTTC.